The TCR beta chain under discussion was sequenced for a study of tissue T cells after allogeneic stem cell transplantation (dated by TCRdb to between 2020 and 2023). The study in broad terms: The study profiled TCR beta repertoires in many tissues obtained from research autopsies of patients with and without GVHD, and also in mouse models of GVHD. The human arm was a prospective observational study without blinding or randomization. General study outcomes and caveats: Not many T cell clones showed up in more than one patient, yet clustering based on motifs uncovered repertoire signatures that were shared across patients in a tissue-specific way. Within patients, how anatomically similar tissues were was a major factor shaping TCR repertoire composition, regardless of disease or transplant status. In both patients and mice, only a limited portion of the TCR repertoire detected in tissues was captured by blood and spleen T cells. Sampling depth was acknowledged as a limitation, and the patient cohort was both small and clinically heterogeneous. Which tissue TCRs were alloreactive or antigen-specific was not determined in the study, and some of the clones might have been host cells that persisted.

This clone has just a few counts. Its antigen remains unidentified. The species here is mouse, which means the gene names and germline sequences are mouse ones. With the read ending 1 residue before the CDR3 end, the germline J gene is used to fill in that end. Per the publication, the time point label means: mouse harvest day 7 after allogeneic transplant. Mouse grafts combined 10^7 T-cell-depleted bone marrow cells with 10^6 splenic CD5+ T cells, given via tail vein injection. GVHD in mice was modeled with a major MHC-mismatch B6 (H2b) into BALB/c (H2d) model, and tissues were profiled at day 7 or 14. On day 7 or 14 post-transplant, mouse tissues and retro-orbital blood were harvested with separate sterile tools for each animal, and livers were flushed beforehand. Before genomic DNA was isolated with the DNeasy Blood & Tissue Kit, mouse tissues were minced with razor blades in buffered saline. The germline V gene provides CDR1 SGHSA and CDR2 FRNQAP. Relative to germline, V is missing 4 bases and J is missing 2 bases, with 3 bases of the junction outside any gene match. Counted from cysteine to phenylalanine, this CDR3 has 15 amino acids. Part of the CDR3 DNA is given, 42 bases translated from base 1.

Libraries were built with the immunoSEQ multiplex PCR assay. TCRbeta CDR3 sequencing was done by Adaptive Biotechnologies at survey depth, reporting CDR3 sequences, V/J genes, productive frequency and template counts. TCR beta CDR3 regions were amplified from genomic DNA instead of RNA. In the original analysis: Jensen-Shannon divergence served to quantify pairwise repertoire overlap between tissues, with 0 meaning identical and 1 meaning complete divergence. Tissues were grouped by single-linkage agglomerative hierarchical clustering of pairwise JSD values, and the clustering results were shown as dendrograms. All patient samples were analyzed with GLIPH2 using simulation_depth 1000, kmer_min_depth 3 and cdr3_length_cutoff 8, and only groups containing more than two unique CDR3s were kept. A standardized tissue-overlap score was calculated by extrapolating Jaccard GLIPH-group overlap across patients to a standard repertoire size of 1000 clones. Linear mixed-effect models, with tissue included as a fixed effect and individual included as a random effect, were used to assess associations of diversity with clinical or experimental variables. This immuneACCESS table, as held by TCRdb, lists in-frame sequences with V and J called but not all clones. Of the missing ones, under half trace to an unresolved V gene in checked studies; the others have no known cause. That table supplies the V and J calls and clone size; D and trimming were determined from the DNA. Present in this sample are approximately 8,200 clones, less than 45% of which were seen just once. The biggest ten clones account for 2% to 2.5% of the sample.

Sequencing was carried out using skin. The sequence was collected from a female BALB/c mouse given C57BL/6 T cells with graft-versus-host disease after an allogeneic hematopoietic cell transplant. The sequence links TRBV16 to TRBJ2-1; 9 central nucleotides agree with TRBD2. CDR3 DNA (partial): TGTGCAAGCAGCTCCCGACTGGGGGACTATGCTGAGCAGTTC. Its translation is CASSSRLGDYAEQF. The full CDR3 sequence reads CASSSRLGDYAEQFF.